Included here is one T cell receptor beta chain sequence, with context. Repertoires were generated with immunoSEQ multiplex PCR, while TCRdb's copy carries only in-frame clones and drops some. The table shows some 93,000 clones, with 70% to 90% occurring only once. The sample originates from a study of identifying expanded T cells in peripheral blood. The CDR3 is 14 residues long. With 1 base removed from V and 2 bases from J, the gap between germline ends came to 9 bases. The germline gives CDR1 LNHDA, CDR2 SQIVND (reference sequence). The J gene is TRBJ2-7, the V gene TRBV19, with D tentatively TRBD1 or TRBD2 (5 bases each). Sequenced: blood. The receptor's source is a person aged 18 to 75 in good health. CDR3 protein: CASSIVGTAYEQYF. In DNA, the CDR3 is TGTGCCAGTAGTATAGTCGGGACGGCCTACGAGCAGTACTTC.